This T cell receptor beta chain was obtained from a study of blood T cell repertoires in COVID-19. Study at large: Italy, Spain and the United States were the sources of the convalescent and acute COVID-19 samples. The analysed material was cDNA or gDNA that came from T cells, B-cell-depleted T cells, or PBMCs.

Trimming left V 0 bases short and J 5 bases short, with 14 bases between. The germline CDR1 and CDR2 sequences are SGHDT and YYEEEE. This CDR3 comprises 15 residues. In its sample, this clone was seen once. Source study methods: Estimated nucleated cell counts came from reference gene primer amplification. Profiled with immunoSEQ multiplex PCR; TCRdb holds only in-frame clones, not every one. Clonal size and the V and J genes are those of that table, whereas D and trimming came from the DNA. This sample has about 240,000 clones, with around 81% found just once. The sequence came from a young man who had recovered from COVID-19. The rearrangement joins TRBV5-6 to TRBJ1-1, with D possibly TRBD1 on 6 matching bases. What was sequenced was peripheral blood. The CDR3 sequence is CASSLDRDLITEAFF. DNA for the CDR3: TGTGCCAGCAGCTTGGACAGGGATCTCATTACTGAAGCTTTCTTT.